This entry lists 16 T cell receptor beta chains sequenced from one sample in a study of shared clonotypes between healthy human individuals. Only in-frame clones appear in the TCRdb table, and some are missing; sequencing was by immunoSEQ multiplex PCR. The sample carries roughly 720,000 clones, about nine tenths recorded once. The sample consisted of memory CD8+ T cells from PBMCs. Regarding subset: CD45RO+ cells pooled with CCR7-negative TemRA cells. The receptors stem from a man between 18 and 29 years old in good health. Some clones in this sample may be carry-over from other donors' samples.

This clone showed up just a few times. V and J are TRBV19 and TRBJ1-2; no definite D call. There are 15 residues in the CDR3. Germline assignment: CDR1 LNHDA and CDR2 SQIVND (reference sequence). V was shortened by 4 bases and J by 3 bases, with 15 bases between the two germline ends. The CDR3 DNA reads as TGTGCCAGTAGTAGGCTGGGTGGACGGGACTATGGCTACACCTTC. Its translation is CASSRLGGRDYGYTF.

V is TRBV6-1 and J is TRBJ2-7; a possible D gene is TRBD2 (6 bases). The germline CDR1 and CDR2 sequences are MNHNS and SASEGT. V was cut by 2 bases and J by 3 bases, with 11 bases left in between. There are 14 residues in the CDR3. The CDR3 loop is CASSERGTYYEQYF. The CDR3 nucleotides are TGTGCCAGCAGTGAACGGGGGACCTACTACGAGCAGTACTTC.

This clone was found a few times. The rearrangement links TRBV19 to TRBJ2-7, with D possibly TRBD1 on 7 matching bases. CDR1 and CDR2 from the germline V gene are LNHDA and SQIVND (reference sequence). The length of the CDR3 is 14 residues. V lost 3 bases and J 4 bases, leaving 13 bases between the germline ends. CDR3 in DNA: TGTGCCAGTAGTATCGGGGGACAGATTTACGAGCAGTACTTC. It yields the protein CASSIGGQIYEQYF.

Concerning this clone itself: The identical CDR3 is also encoded by other nucleotide sequences in the sample. The J gene is TRBJ2-7, the V gene TRBV19; tentative D call: TRBD1 (6 bases). The germline V gene encodes CDR1 LNHDA and CDR2 SQIVND (reference sequence). The CDR3 is 13 residues long. The ends were cut back, 3 bases at V and 4 bases at J, with 10 bases in the middle. The CDR3 protein is CASSIRGDYEQYF. In nucleotides, the CDR3 is TGTGCCAGTAGTATCAGGGGCGATTACGAGCAGTACTTC.

This chain joins TRBV4-1 and TRBJ2-1; 7 bases are a match to TRBD1. The V segment lost 0 bases and the J segment 5 bases; nucleotides outside the gene matches: 4. The germline V gene has CDR1 MGHRA and CDR2 YSYEKL. This CDR3 has 15 amino acids. The CDR3 loop is CASSQEQGSNNEQFF. In nucleotides, the CDR3 is TGCGCCAGCAGCCAAGAACAGGGGTCGAACAATGAGCAGTTCTTC.

This clone was detected once. The chain links TRBV27 to TRBJ2-7; D might be TRBD1 (5 bases). Germline V CDR1 and CDR2: MNHEY, SMNVEV (reference sequence). The CDR3 is made up of 15 amino acids. Between the trimmed V and J ends, which lost 1 base and 6 bases, there was a span of 16 bases. The CDR3 loop is CASSLLGVNPLEQYF. The CDR3 nucleotides read TGTGCCAGCAGTTTATTAGGGGTAAATCCTCTCGAGCAGTACTTC.

The J gene is TRBJ2-7, the V gene TRBV2; 11 nucleotides line up with TRBD1. Germline V CDR1 and CDR2: SNHLY, FYNNEI. Unmatched junction bases numbered 5, after V lost 8 bases and J lost 2 bases. The CDR3 is made up of 14 amino acids. CDR3 DNA: TGTGCCAGCGTAAGGACAGGGGGCCCCTACGAGCAGTACTTC. Its translation: CASVRTGGPYEQYF.

The genes are TRBV5-1 and TRBJ2-7; D might be TRBD2 (6 bases). From germline, CDR1 is SGHRS and CDR2 YFSETQ. Trimming stripped 4 bases from V and 6 bases from J, with 17 bases between. This CDR3 is built from 14 residues. Written as DNA, the CDR3 is TGCGCCAGCAGCCCATCCTCCCGGGGGTCCGAGCAGTACTTC. This gives the protein CASSPSSRGSEQYF.

CDR3 DNA sequence: TGTGCCAGCAGCTTAACAAAGGAACCTTTGAACACTGAAGCTTTCTTT. It yields the protein CASSLTKEPLNTEAFF. The rearrangement joins TRBV9 to TRBJ1-1; D unresolved. The germline V gene encodes CDR1 SGDLS and CDR2 YYNGEE. V shed 4 bases and J shed 0 bases, with 16 bases lying between them. This CDR3 region has 16 residues. Drawing the rest from reference TRBV9 and TRBJ1-1, the complete variable domain is DSGVTQTPKHLITATGQRVTLRCSPRSGDLSVYWYQQSLDQGLQFLIQYYNGEERAKGNILERFSAQQFPDLHSELNLSSLELGDSALYFCASSLTKEPLNTEAFFGQGTRLTVV.

The chain carries TRBV13 and TRBJ2-7; weak D call: TRBD2 (5 bases). The V end was cut by 2 bases, the J end by 6 bases, with 14 bases between. Germline CDR1 is PRHDT and CDR2 is FYEKMQ (reference sequence). This CDR3 spans 14 amino acids. CDR3 sequence (DNA): TGTGCCAGCAGCTTAACGGTGGGAGAGGTCGAGCAGTACTTC. This sequence encodes CASSLTVGEVEQYF.

The rearrangement joins TRBV5-4 to TRBJ1-3; the D is unclear. V was shortened by 0 bases and J by 0 bases, with 7 bases between the two germline ends. This CDR3 is 15 amino acids long. Germline V gene lookup returns CDR1 SGHNT and CDR2 YYREEE (reference sequence). The CDR3 is CASSLGAVSGNTIYF. The CDR3 bases are TGTGCCAGCAGCTTGGGGGCGGTCTCTGGAAACACCATATATTTT.

The chain uses TRBV7-2 and TRBJ2-3; D unclear. V was trimmed by 6 bases and J by 3 bases, leaving 7 bases between them. The CDR3 length is 12 residues. Germline V gene sequence: CDR1 SGHTA, CDR2 FQGNSA. In DNA, the CDR3 is TGTGCCAGCAGACCTCGTACAGATACGCAGTATTTT. It encodes CASRPRTDTQYF.

The chain couples TRBV4-1 to TRBJ1-4; tentative D call: TRBD1 (5 bases). Per germline, CDR1 MGHRA and CDR2 YSYEKL. The CDR3 consists of 14 residues. Trimming took off 6 bases at V and 6 bases at J, with 14 bases between the two ends. The CDR3 DNA is TGCGCCAGCAGACAAAGGGAGGGGCATGAAAAACTGTTTTTT. Its protein product is CASRQREGHEKLFF.

Points on this clone: An end of the junction does not agree with germline; a read error may underlie this. The rearrangement links TRBV29-1 to TRBJ1-2, with D unresolved. CDR3 length: 14 residues. The germline V gene encodes CDR1 SQVTM and CDR2 ANQGSEA. The CDR3 loop is CGVESRPYPYGYTF. CDR3 coding DNA: TGCGGCGTTGAGAGTAGACCCTATCCTTATGGCTACACCTTC.

The chain joins TRBV7-2 to TRBJ2-7; 7 bases are a match to TRBD2. Germline V CDR1 and CDR2: SGHTA, FQGNSA. The CDR3 has 16 amino acids. V lost 1 base and J lost 6; bases outside the gene matches: 12. CDR3 nucleotides: TGTGCCAGCAGCTTAGGAGTACGGGGAGGGCCAGGCGAGCAGTACTTC. Encoded protein: CASSLGVRGGPGEQYF.

V usage is TRBV13 and J usage is TRBJ2-7, with D unclear. The CDR3 consists of 14 residues. CDR1 PRHDT and CDR2 FYEKMQ come from the germline V gene (reference sequence). V lost 8 bases and J lost 6, with 20 bases in between. The CDR3 region is CASGPEAFIAEQYF. The CDR3 nucleotides read TGTGCCAGCGGGCCCGAGGCCTTTATAGCCGAGCAGTACTTC.